This T cell receptor (beta chain) was identified in a study of T cells in Graves' hyperthyroidism and ophthalmopathy. RNA transcripts served as the template for amplifying TCR beta CDR3 regions. HTBI primers were the set used in a first-round RT-PCR of the TCR CDR3. TCRdb recomputed calls from the multiplex PCR reads with MiXCR, one row per CDR3 protein. The data contain about 640,000 distinct CDR3 sequences, about 14% of them seen just once; the ten biggest clones take up about 12%. This CDR3 spans 14 amino acids. Germline V gives CDR1 LGHNA, CDR2 YSLEER. The V and J ends lost 4 bases and 3 bases respectively, with 12 bases between them.

The source of this sequence is a woman in her 50s with Graves' ophthalmopathy. V gene TRBV4-3 combines with J gene TRBJ1-1; no clear D. The sequenced sample consisted of blood. The CDR3 DNA reads as TGCGCCAGCAGCCCCACACTGGTGGACACTGAAGCTTTCTTT. The encoded protein is CASSPTLVDTEAFF.